This T cell receptor (beta chain) was recovered during a study of cytomegalovirus exposure and HLA in healthy donors. Study as a whole: Most genotyped donors, around 78% of some 400, had Caucasian-associated genetic ancestry.

V trimming: 2 bases; J trimming: 2 bases; junction bases outside the gene matches: 6. The CDR3 is 17 amino acids. CDR1 and CDR2 (germline): KGHSH, LQKENI. Use of 60 Vbeta and 13 Jbeta primers characterized the PCR. Produced via immunoSEQ multiplex PCR; TCRdb's table is partial and in-frame only. The table records about 150,000 clones, roughly 80% of them present only once. Worth noting for this clone: Its antigen is not identified.

Study-wide findings and caveats: The authors later found TCR association rates varying by HLA locus, with DRB1 most and HLA-C fewest. Follow-up analysis seemed to connect common viral pathogens with several of the most significant clusters identified. A few chains tied to CMV proved CMV antigen-specific in vitro.

V gene TRBV18 combines with J gene TRBJ1-5, with 10 bases matching TRBD1. This receptor was obtained from a man under 40 in good health and CMV-seropositive. The sequenced sample was PBMCs. The CDR3: CASSPKGQGGGNQPQHF. The CDR3 coding sequence is TGTGCCAGCTCACCAAAAGGACAGGGGGGCGGCAATCAGCCCCAGCATTTT.